This T cell receptor (beta chain) stems from a study of T-cell reconstitution after alpha-beta-depleted transplantation in children (dated by TCRdb to the mid-2010s). Broadly, across the study: The study quantitatively tracked T-cell immune reconstitution after TCRalphabeta/CD19-depleted allogeneic hematopoietic cell transplantation in children using TCR repertoire profiling. What the work shows at the level of the full study, not this receptor alone: In some patients, high TCRbeta diversity at day 60 was attributed to recipient T cells and intrathymic progenitors that had survived conditioning. The apparently early recovery of alphabetaT-cell counts about two months after transplant reportedly depended on only several hundred rapidly expanded clones that came from non-depleted graft cells. Over the following months the frequencies of hyperexpanded clones went down, and after one year T-cell counts and TCRbeta diversity were mostly credited to newly produced T cells.

The germline V gene encodes CDR1 DFQATT and CDR2 SNEGSKA (reference sequence). From its cysteine to its phenylalanine, the CDR3 spans 17 amino acids. The kept DNA is CDR3 alone, 51 bases in frame from the first base. V is reduced by 1 base and J by 0 bases, leaving a spacing of 13 bases between them. The sample's time point, from its label and the paper: day 60 (about 2 months) after transplantation. The meaning of the sample's treatment or condition label: allogeneic hematopoietic cell transplantation with graft depleted of TCRalphabeta T cells and CD19 B cells. Transplant recipients were children who received TCRalphabeta/CD19-depleted allogeneic hematopoietic cell grafts. The sample holds many counts of this clonotype. Its specific antigen is unknown. The sample holds no much larger clone one base away, and base qualities are not on file. Libraries were built with PCR. The instrument was an Illumina HiSeq 2500. To normalize quantification of the TCRbeta repertoire, the TCR libraries were built with molecular barcoding that relied on unique molecular identifiers. TCRdb reprocessed the public reads (quality trimming at Q25 with fastp, clone calling with MiXCR) and kept in-frame beta chains. Here each entry gathers all rows of one CDR3 protein and keeps the most common genes and DNA. The sample table holds 45,000 to 55,000 distinct CDR3 sequences, of which around 5.9% were seen once. The ten largest clones add up to under 35% of the sample.

Sample: PBMCs, mostly from graft donor cells, taken 60 days after TCRalphabeta/CD19-depleted stem cell transplant. This chain is built from TRBV20-1 and TRBJ2-6; the D gene is perhaps TRBD1, from 6 matching bases. This receptor was obtained from a female patient younger than 10 who had a stem cell transplant for aplastic anemia, so the T cells may come from the graft donor. The sequenced DNA: TGCAGTGCTAGAGGGAGGACAGCGAGCTCTGGGGCCAACGTCCTGACTTTC. Its translation is CSARGRTASSGANVLTF.